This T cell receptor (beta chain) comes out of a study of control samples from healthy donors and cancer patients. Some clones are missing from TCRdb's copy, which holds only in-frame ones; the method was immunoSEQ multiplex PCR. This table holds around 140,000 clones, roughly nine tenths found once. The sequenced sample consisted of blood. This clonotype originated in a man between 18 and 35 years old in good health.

The CDR3 sequence is CASRPVAQGMAEAFF. In DNA form, the CDR3 reads TGTGCCAGCAGACCCGTAGCACAGGGGATGGCTGAAGCTTTCTTT. The V and J genes are TRBV27 and TRBJ1-1; 7 positions match TRBD1. In germline, CDR1 is MNHEY, CDR2 SMNVEV (reference sequence). J was trimmed by 6 bases and V by 6 bases; bases with no gene match: 13. CDR3 size: 15 residues.